The clone carrying this T cell receptor (beta chain) came up a few times. The data stem from a study of T-cell reconstitution after alpha-beta-depleted transplantation in children. V lost 3 bases, J lost 1 base, and 18 bases lay in between. The CDR3 loop spans 16 amino acids. From germline, CDR1 is DFQATT and CDR2 SNEGSKA (reference sequence). A TCRbeta library incorporating unique molecular identifiers was prepared. TCRdb reanalysed the PCR reads using MiXCR and keeps one entry per CDR3 protein. The table shows hundreds of thousands of distinct CDR3 sequences, with 32% occurring only once. The chain uses TRBV20-1 and TRBJ2-5; D may be TRBD1 (6 bases). Sequences were derived from PBMCs from the stem cell graft donor, sampled from the stem cell graft. The receptor was isolated from a human donor who donated a stem cell graft to a child with aplastic anemia. CDR3 protein: CSASSYRDTLQETQYF. CDR3 sequence (DNA): TGCAGTGCTAGCTCATACCGGGACACCCTCCAAGAGACCCAGTACTTC.